The clone carrying this T cell receptor (beta chain) was counted a single time. These data are taken from a study of blood T cell repertoires in COVID-19. The assay was immunoSEQ multiplex PCR, and TCRdb's table has in-frame clones only and misses some. Among 240,000 or so clones listed, 81% were seen once. The receptor was derived from an elderly woman with COVID-19, enrolled during active disease. Sequencing was performed on peripheral blood.

CDR3 amino acids: CASSLQDGNYGYTF. The CDR3 DNA reads TGCGCCAGCAGCTTACAGGACGGGAACTATGGCTACACCTTC. The chain is built from TRBV5-1 and TRBJ1-2; D perhaps matches TRBD1 (5 bases). V was cut by 2 bases and J by 2 bases, with 10 bases left in between. Germline V CDR1 and CDR2: SGHRS, YFSETQ. CDR3 length: 14 residues.